The rows below give T cell receptor beta chains drawn from one sample of a study of OX40 agonist ivuxolimab in advanced cancers. The protocol was immunoSEQ multiplex PCR, while the TCRdb copy is restricted to in-frame clones and leaves out a portion. The data show approximately 70,000 clones, approximately 80% seen once. The source material was CD4+ or CD8+ T cells sorted from blood, sampled in a trial of the OX40 agonist ivuxolimab. The receptors stem from an adult with an advanced solid tumor such as melanoma, head and neck, liver or kidney cancer. Each CDR3 is given with its conserved first and last residue. A D gene is named only where the DNA matches it firmly. The size entry is marked missing in some rows and otherwise reads once, few, many or a size class.

j_gene: TRBJ2-4; v_gene: TRBV18; d_gene: NA; abundance: NA; CDR3nt: TGTGCCAGCTCACCAACCACAGCCTTGTGGAGCCTTAAAAACATTCAGTACTTC; CDR3aa: CASSPTTALWSLKNIQYF
j_gene: TRBJ2-1; v_gene: TRBV27; d_gene: NA; abundance: few; CDR3nt: TGTGCCAGCAGTTACCGGAATGAGCAGTTCTTC; CDR3aa: CASSYRNEQFF
j_gene: TRBJ1-3; v_gene: TRBV19; d_gene: TRBD1; abundance: once; CDR3nt: TGTGCCAGTAGTACTATGGACAGGGGGCGTTCCGGAAACACCATATATTTT; CDR3aa: CASSTMDRGRSGNTIYF
j_gene: TRBJ2-1; v_gene: TRBV7-9; d_gene: TRBD2; abundance: NA; CDR3nt: TGTGCCAGCAGCTTAGGGCGGGAGACAAACTACAATGAGCAGTTCTTC; CDR3aa: CASSLGRETNYNEQFF
j_gene: TRBJ2-1; v_gene: TRBV19; d_gene: TRBD1; abundance: once; CDR3nt: TGTGCCAGTAGTATACAGGGGGAGCATGAGCAGTTCTTC; CDR3aa: CASSIQGEHEQFF
j_gene: TRBJ2-1; v_gene: TRBV7-8; d_gene: NA; abundance: NA; CDR3nt: TGTGCCAGCAGCTTAGCGCATCTCGTAGAAAACAACAATGAGCAGTTCTTC; CDR3aa: CASSLAHLVENNNEQFF
j_gene: TRBJ1-1; v_gene: TRBV7-6; d_gene: NA; abundance: NA; CDR3nt: TGTGCCAGCAGCTTATCAGAAAACACTGAAGCTTTCTTT; CDR3aa: CASSLSENTEAFF
j_gene: TRBJ2-5; v_gene: TRBV7-2; d_gene: TRBD2; abundance: NA; CDR3nt: TGTGCCAGCAGCTTAATACCTAGCGGGGGGCAACAGTCGGAGACCCAGTACTTC; CDR3aa: CASSLIPSGGQQSETQYF
j_gene: TRBJ2-7; v_gene: TRBV25-1; d_gene: TRBD1; abundance: NA; CDR3nt: TGTGCCCCCCCCGGACAGGGGGTCTCCTACGAGCAGTACTTC; CDR3aa: CAPPGQGVSYEQYF
j_gene: TRBJ2-7; v_gene: TRBV15; d_gene: NA; abundance: NA; CDR3nt: TGTGCCACCAGCAGAGGCGTCTCGCGGGGTACCTACGAGCAGTACTTC; CDR3aa: CATSRGVSRGTYEQYF
j_gene: TRBJ1-2; v_gene: TRBV5-1; d_gene: TRBD1; abundance: NA; CDR3nt: TGCGCCAGCAGCGTAGGGACAGCCGGCTATGGCTACACCTTC; CDR3aa: CASSVGTAGYGYTF
j_gene: TRBJ1-3; v_gene: TRBV6-1; d_gene: NA; abundance: NA; CDR3nt: TGTGCCAGCAGTGAGCCCCGAGACATTGGAAACACCATATATTTT; CDR3aa: CASSEPRDIGNTIYF
j_gene: TRBJ1-1; v_gene: TRBV5-6; d_gene: TRBD1; abundance: NA; CDR3nt: TGTGCCAGCAGCTTCTTACAGACAGGGGGCGCGTCGGCTTTCTTT; CDR3aa: CASSFLQTGGASAFF
j_gene: TRBJ2-1; v_gene: TRBV4-1; d_gene: NA; abundance: NA; CDR3nt: TGCGCCAGCAGCCAAGTTGGTGGAGGGGAGAATGAGCAGTTCTTC; CDR3aa: CASSQVGGGENEQFF
j_gene: TRBJ1-2; v_gene: TRBV5-1; d_gene: NA; abundance: NA; CDR3nt: TGCGCCAGCAGCTCGTCGGGGACCGGGGACTATGGCTACACCTTC; CDR3aa: CASSSSGTGDYGYTF
j_gene: TRBJ2-1; v_gene: TRBV9; d_gene: NA; abundance: NA; CDR3nt: TGTGCCAGCAGCGTAGAGGGGGAGGGCCTCATTCTCAATGAGCAGTTCTTC; CDR3aa: CASSVEGEGLILNEQFF
j_gene: TRBJ2-2; v_gene: TRBV4-1; d_gene: TRBD2; abundance: NA; CDR3nt: TGCGCCAGCAGCCGAGGGACTAGCGGGGGGCGGGGAACCGGGGAGCTGTTTTTT; CDR3aa: CASSRGTSGGRGTGELFF
j_gene: TRBJ1-1; v_gene: TRBV6-4; d_gene: TRBD1; abundance: NA; CDR3nt: TGTGCCAGCAGTCAGGACAGGGAGAGCACTGAAGCTTTCTTT; CDR3aa: CASSQDRESTEAFF
j_gene: TRBJ1-5; v_gene: TRBV6-5; d_gene: NA; abundance: NA; CDR3nt: TGTGCCAGCAGTTACTCCGCGGGGGCTAGTCAGCCCCAGCATTTT; CDR3aa: CASSYSAGASQPQHF
j_gene: TRBJ1-5; v_gene: TRBV18; d_gene: TRBD1; abundance: few; CDR3nt: TGTGCCAGCTCACCGAAGACAGGGTTTCGACAGCCCCAGCATTTT; CDR3aa: CASSPKTGFRQPQHF
j_gene: TRBJ2-5; v_gene: TRBV7-6; d_gene: NA; abundance: NA; CDR3nt: TGTGCCAGCAGCTTAGCCGGGGCCCAAGAGACCCAGTACTTC; CDR3aa: CASSLAGAQETQYF
j_gene: TRBJ1-3; v_gene: TRBV6-5; d_gene: NA; abundance: NA; CDR3nt: TGTGCCAGCAGTTACTCAGGGGGAGGAAACACCATATATTTT; CDR3aa: CASSYSGGGNTIYF
j_gene: TRBJ2-2; v_gene: TRBV19; d_gene: NA; abundance: NA; CDR3nt: TGTGCCAGTAATTTAAACACCGGGGAGCTGTTTTTT; CDR3aa: CASNLNTGELFF
j_gene: TRBJ2-1; v_gene: TRBV6-1; d_gene: TRBD2; abundance: NA; CDR3nt: TGTGCCAGCAATTTAGTAGCGGGGGTCTACAATGAGCAGTTCTTC; CDR3aa: CASNLVAGVYNEQFF
j_gene: TRBJ1-3; v_gene: TRBV7-6; d_gene: NA; abundance: NA; CDR3nt: TGTGCCAGCAGCTTAGTTGGCGGCCTCTCTGGAAACACCATATATTTT; CDR3aa: CASSLVGGLSGNTIYF
j_gene: TRBJ2-3; v_gene: TRBV19; d_gene: TRBD2; abundance: NA; CDR3nt: TGTGCCAGTAGTAGGTCTAGCGGGAGTAGCACAGATACGCAGTATTTT; CDR3aa: CASSRSSGSSTDTQYF
j_gene: TRBJ1-1; v_gene: TRBV2; d_gene: NA; abundance: NA; CDR3nt: TGTGCCAGCAGTGAATCTACAGCGGATCTAAACACTGAAGCTTTCTTT; CDR3aa: CASSESTADLNTEAFF
j_gene: TRBJ2-1; v_gene: TRBV7-9; d_gene: NA; abundance: NA; CDR3nt: TGTGCCAGCAGCTCGCAGGGGGGCTACATACGGAATGAGCAGTTCTTC; CDR3aa: CASSSQGGYIRNEQFF
j_gene: TRBJ2-1; v_gene: TRBV7-2; d_gene: TRBD2; abundance: NA; CDR3nt: TGTGCCAGCAGAATATCTAGCGGGGGGGACAATGAGCAGTTCTTC; CDR3aa: CASRISSGGDNEQFF
j_gene: TRBJ1-1; v_gene: TRBV28; d_gene: NA; abundance: NA; CDR3nt: TGTGCCAGCAGCCTCCCGAGGGAGAGGGCCCGAACAAAAACCGATGAAGCTTTCTTT; CDR3aa: CASSLPRERARTKTDEAFF
j_gene: TRBJ1-1; v_gene: TRBV5-4; d_gene: NA; abundance: NA; CDR3nt: TGTGCCAGCAGCTTTGGTGGCGACAGGACTTACACTGAAGCTTTCTTT; CDR3aa: CASSFGGDRTYTEAFF
j_gene: TRBJ2-2; v_gene: TRBV4-2; d_gene: NA; abundance: NA; CDR3nt: TGTGCCAGCAGCCAAGGGAGGCAGTCGAACACCGGGGAGCTGTTTTTT; CDR3aa: CASSQGRQSNTGELFF
j_gene: TRBJ1-1; v_gene: TRBV5-6; d_gene: TRBD1; abundance: NA; CDR3nt: TGTGCCAGCAGCCTCCGACAGGGTGACACTGAAGCTTTCTTT; CDR3aa: CASSLRQGDTEAFF
j_gene: TRBJ2-1; v_gene: TRBV4-1; d_gene: TRBD2; abundance: NA; CDR3nt: TGCGCCAGCAGCCTGGGACTAGCGGGGGGGAGCTCCTACAATGAGCAGTTCTTC; CDR3aa: CASSLGLAGGSSYNEQFF
j_gene: TRBJ2-7; v_gene: TRBV2; d_gene: TRBD2; abundance: NA; CDR3nt: TGTGCCAGCAGAGTGCGGGAGGTACTTAGTAACGAGCAGTACTTC; CDR3aa: CASRVREVLSNEQYF
j_gene: TRBJ1-5; v_gene: TRBV7-7; d_gene: NA; abundance: once; CDR3nt: TGTGCTAGCAGCTTAGAGCGGGGGGATACGCAGCATTTT; CDR3aa: CASSLERGDTQHF
j_gene: TRBJ2-7; v_gene: TRBV28; d_gene: TRBD2; abundance: NA; CDR3nt: TGTGCCAGCAGTTCCCGACTAGCGCTTACCTACGAGCAGTACTTC; CDR3aa: CASSSRLALTYEQYF
j_gene: TRBJ1-6; v_gene: TRBV7-2; d_gene: NA; abundance: NA; CDR3nt: TGTGCCAGCAGCTTAGCGGTCCCGGGACGAAAAAACTCCTATAATTCACCCCTCCACTTT; CDR3aa: CASSLAVPGRKNSYNSPLHF
j_gene: TRBJ2-1; v_gene: TRBV5-1; d_gene: NA; abundance: NA; CDR3nt: TGCGCCAGCAGCCCGGAGGTAGGGGGGGCTGAGCAGTTCTTC; CDR3aa: CASSPEVGGAEQFF
j_gene: TRBJ2-1; v_gene: TRBV2; d_gene: TRBD2; abundance: NA; CDR3nt: TGTGCCAGCAGTGAAGTTAGCGGGAGTGCATATGAGCAGTTCTTC; CDR3aa: CASSEVSGSAYEQFF
j_gene: TRBJ2-1; v_gene: TRBV25-1; d_gene: TRBD1; abundance: few; CDR3nt: TGTGCCAGCAGGGCGGGACAGGGCCAGTTCTTC; CDR3aa: CASRAGQGQFF
j_gene: TRBJ2-7; v_gene: TRBV7-2; d_gene: TRBD2; abundance: NA; CDR3nt: TGTGCCAGCAGCTGGAGCGGGGGGGCCTACGAGCAGTACTTC; CDR3aa: CASSWSGGAYEQYF
j_gene: TRBJ1-1; v_gene: TRBV27; d_gene: NA; abundance: NA; CDR3nt: TGTGCCAGCAGTTTTCGGGAGAACACTGAAGCTTTCTTT; CDR3aa: CASSFRENTEAFF
j_gene: TRBJ2-1; v_gene: TRBV6-1; d_gene: NA; abundance: NA; CDR3nt: TGTGCCAGCACCCGATCCGGAGGGCGATACAATGAGCAGTTCTTC; CDR3aa: CASTRSGGRYNEQFF
j_gene: TRBJ2-7; v_gene: TRBV7-2; d_gene: NA; abundance: once; CDR3nt: TGTGCCAGCAGTCGTTCTTTGGCGGGCGGACAGTACGAGCAGTACTTC; CDR3aa: CASSRSLAGGQYEQYF
j_gene: TRBJ2-7; v_gene: TRBV11-1; d_gene: TRBD1; abundance: NA; CDR3nt: TGTGCCAGCAGCTCGTTCAGGGGGCTCGTCGCCTCAACCTACGAGCAGTACTTC; CDR3aa: CASSSFRGLVASTYEQYF